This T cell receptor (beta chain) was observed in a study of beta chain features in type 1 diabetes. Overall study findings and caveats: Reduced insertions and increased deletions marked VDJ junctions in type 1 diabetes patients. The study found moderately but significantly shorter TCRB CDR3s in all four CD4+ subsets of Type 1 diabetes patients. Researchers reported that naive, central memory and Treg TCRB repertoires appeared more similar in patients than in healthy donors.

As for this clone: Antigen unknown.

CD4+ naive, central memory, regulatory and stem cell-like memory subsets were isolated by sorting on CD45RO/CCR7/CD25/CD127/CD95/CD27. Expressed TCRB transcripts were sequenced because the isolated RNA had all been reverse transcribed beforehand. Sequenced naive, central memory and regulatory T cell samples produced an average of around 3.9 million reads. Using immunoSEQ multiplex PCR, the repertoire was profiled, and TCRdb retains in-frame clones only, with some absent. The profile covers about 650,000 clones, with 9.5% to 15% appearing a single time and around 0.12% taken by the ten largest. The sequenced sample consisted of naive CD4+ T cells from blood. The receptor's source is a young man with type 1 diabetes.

CDR3 in DNA: TGTGCCAGCAGCGGGACAGGAAAACCAAACTACGAGCAGTACTTC. Translated, it gives CASSGTGKPNYEQYF. The chain recombines TRBV19 with TRBJ2-7, with D tentatively TRBD1 (8 bases). Between the trimmed V and J ends, which lost 9 bases and 3 bases, there was a span of 21 bases. The CDR3 contains 15 residues. Per the germline V gene, CDR1 is LNHDA and CDR2 is SQIVND (reference sequence).